At least ten counts were recorded for the clone carrying this T cell receptor (beta chain). What it binds is not known. Ophthalmopathy patients had Clinical Activity Score at least 3, NOSPECS grade at least 4, duration under 3 months. The CDR3 spans 17 residues. Germline-derived CDR1 and CDR2 are SGHTS and YDEGEE. V was shortened by 0 bases and J by 2 bases, with 12 bases between the two germline ends. This sample is part of a study of T cells in Graves' hyperthyroidism and ophthalmopathy. Study-level findings and limits: Most thyroid clonotypes that were expanded above 0.001 also turned up in blood.

The investigators amplified TCR beta CDR3 regions from RNA transcripts. Researchers ran a first-round RT-PCR on the TCR CDR3 using the HTBI primer set. TCRdb used MiXCR to reprocess the multiplex PCR reads, holding one entry per CDR3 protein. The sample yields some 580,000 distinct CDR3 sequences, roughly 16% seen once. The genes are TRBV5-8 and TRBJ2-6; TRBD1 or TRBD2 may be the D gene (5 bases each). The TCR sequence derives from a middle-aged woman with Graves' ophthalmopathy. Sequenced sample: blood. CDR3 bases: TGTGCCAGCAGCTTGGCCGGGACCCACACTGGGGCCAACGTCCTGACTTTC. Amino acids: CASSLAGTHTGANVLTF.